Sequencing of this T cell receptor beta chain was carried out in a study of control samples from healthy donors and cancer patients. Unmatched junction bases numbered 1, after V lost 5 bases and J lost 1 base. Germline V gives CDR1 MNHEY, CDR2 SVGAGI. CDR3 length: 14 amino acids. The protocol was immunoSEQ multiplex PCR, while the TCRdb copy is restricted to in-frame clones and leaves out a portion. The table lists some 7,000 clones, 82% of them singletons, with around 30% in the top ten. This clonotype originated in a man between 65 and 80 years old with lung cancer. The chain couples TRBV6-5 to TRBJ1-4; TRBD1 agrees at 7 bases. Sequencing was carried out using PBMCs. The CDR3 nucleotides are TGTGCCAGCAGTCGGACAGGAACTAATGAAAAACTGTTTTTT. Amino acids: CASSRTGTNEKLFF.